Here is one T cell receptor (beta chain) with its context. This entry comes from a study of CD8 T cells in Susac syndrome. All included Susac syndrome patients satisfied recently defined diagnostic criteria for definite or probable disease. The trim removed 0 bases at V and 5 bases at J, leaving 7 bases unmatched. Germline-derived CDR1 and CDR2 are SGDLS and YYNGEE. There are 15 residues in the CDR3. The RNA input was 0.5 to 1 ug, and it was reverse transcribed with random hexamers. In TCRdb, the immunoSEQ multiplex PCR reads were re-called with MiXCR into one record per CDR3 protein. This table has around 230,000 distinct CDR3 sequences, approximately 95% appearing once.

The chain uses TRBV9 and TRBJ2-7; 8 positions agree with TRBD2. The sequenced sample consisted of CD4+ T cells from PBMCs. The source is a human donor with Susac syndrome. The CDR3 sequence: CASSVVAGGEDEQYF. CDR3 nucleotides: TGTGCCAGCAGCGTAGTTGCGGGAGGTGAAGACGAGCAGTACTTC.